This T cell receptor (beta chain) was captured in a study of CD8 T cells in cerebrospinal fluid in Alzheimer's disease. This clonotype is labeled medium-sized (0.01 to 0.1%) based on frequency. The germline V gene encodes CDR1 SGHVS and CDR2 FQNEAQ. The CDR3 has 17 amino acids. CSF cells underwent 10X single-cell V(D)J and 5' gene-expression profiling. TCRdb reprocessed the 10x single-cell sequencing reads and reports one entry per CDR3 protein, with no DNA. The sample data list more than 1,300 distinct CDR3 sequences. The source of this sequence is a human donor with mild cognitive impairment. The chain employs TRBV7-8 and TRBJ1-6; the D call of TRBD1 rests on TCRdb alone, since no DNA is present to check it. What was sequenced was cerebrospinal fluid. CDR3 protein: CASSLLGQRGLNSPLHF.